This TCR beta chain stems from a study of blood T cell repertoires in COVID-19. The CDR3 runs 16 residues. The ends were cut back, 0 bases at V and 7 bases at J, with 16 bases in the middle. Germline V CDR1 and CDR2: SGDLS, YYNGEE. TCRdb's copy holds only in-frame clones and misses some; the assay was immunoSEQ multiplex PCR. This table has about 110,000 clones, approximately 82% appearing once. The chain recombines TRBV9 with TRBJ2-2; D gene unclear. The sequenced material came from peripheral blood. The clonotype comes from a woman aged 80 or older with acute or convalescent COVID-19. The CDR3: CASSVALRLRDGELFF. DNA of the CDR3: TGTGCCAGCAGCGTAGCTTTGCGCCTTAGAGACGGGGAGCTGTTTTTT.